This T cell receptor beta chain was profiled in a study of T cell repertoires in cytomegalovirus infection. Study-level background: Both recently identified HLA-C-restricted and well-studied HLA-B-restricted CMV epitopes were used in the study. Signatures in public TCR beta sequences pointed to both CMV infection and matching HLA type. Study-wide results and caveats: HLA-C-restricted CMV clonotypes gave the most frequent clonotype in two of eight donors.

In regard to this clonotype: Its specificity is not known. Relative to the germline gene, one junction end is altered; a read error may explain this.

Via MiXCR, TCRdb re-called the reads, giving one row per CDR3 protein. The sample has approximately 990,000 distinct CDR3 sequences; approximately 31% are singletons. The clonotype originates from a human donor in good health (CMV status not recorded). Some clones in this sample may be carry-over from other donors' samples. The specimen comprised cultured CD8+ T cells from PBMCs, sampled from culture after CMV antigen stimulation.

DNA for the CDR3: TGTGCCAGCCAAGCGAACGCCGGGGAGCTGTTTTTT. It translates to CASQANAGELFF. The J gene is TRBJ2-2, the V gene TRBV9; D is ambiguous. The CDR3 loop spans 12 amino acids. Germline-derived CDR1 and CDR2 are SGDLS and YYNGEE.